This T cell receptor beta chain was identified during a study of OX40 agonist ivuxolimab in advanced cancers. Study-level background: Patients received ivuxolimab, an intravenous treatment, every 2 weeks at 0.01 to 10 mg/kg. Patients enrolled in dose escalation were diagnosed with hepatocellular carcinoma, melanoma, renal cell or head and neck cancer.

A note on this clone: As yet, its antigen is unknown.

V lost 4 bases, J lost 2 bases, and 12 bases lay in between. Germline values: CDR1 MGHRA, CDR2 YSYEKL. This CDR3 is 14 amino acids long. TCRdb keeps only in-frame clones here, not all; method: immunoSEQ multiplex PCR. There are roughly 43,000 clones in the sample; about 90% occur only once, and 45% to 70% lies in the top ten. Anyone with autoimmune disease history or systemic immunosuppression was excluded. Study-wide points: Undetermined was the antigen specificity of the expanded peripheral T cells.

The chain combines TRBV4-1 with TRBJ2-7; tentative D call: TRBD2 (7 bases). The specimen comprised CD4+ or CD8+ T cells sorted from blood, sampled in a trial of the OX40 agonist ivuxolimab. The clonotype originates from an adult with an advanced solid tumor such as melanoma, head and neck, liver or kidney cancer. The CDR3 spells CASSLGGPPYEQYF. The CDR3, as DNA: TGCGCCAGCAGCCTGGGGGGGCCTCCCTACGAGCAGTACTTC.